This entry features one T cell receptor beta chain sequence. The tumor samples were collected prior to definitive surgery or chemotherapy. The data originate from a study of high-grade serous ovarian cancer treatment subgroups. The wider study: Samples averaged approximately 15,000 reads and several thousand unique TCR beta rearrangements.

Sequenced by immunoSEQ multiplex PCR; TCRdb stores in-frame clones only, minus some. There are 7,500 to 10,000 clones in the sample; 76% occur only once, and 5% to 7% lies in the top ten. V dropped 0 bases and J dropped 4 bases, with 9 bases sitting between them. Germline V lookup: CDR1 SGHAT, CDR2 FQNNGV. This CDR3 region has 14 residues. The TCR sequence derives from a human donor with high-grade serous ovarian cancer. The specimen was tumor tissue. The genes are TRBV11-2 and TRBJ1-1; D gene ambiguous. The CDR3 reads CASSLDGFGTEAFF. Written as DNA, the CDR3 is TGTGCCAGCAGCTTAGATGGGTTTGGCACTGAAGCTTTCTTT. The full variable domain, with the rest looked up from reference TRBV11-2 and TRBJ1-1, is EAGVAQSPRYKIIEKRQSVAFWCNPISGHATLYWYQQILGQGPKLLIQFQNNGVVDDSQLPKDRFSAERLKGVDSTLKIQPAKLEDSAVYLCASSLDGFGTEAFFGQGTRLTVV.